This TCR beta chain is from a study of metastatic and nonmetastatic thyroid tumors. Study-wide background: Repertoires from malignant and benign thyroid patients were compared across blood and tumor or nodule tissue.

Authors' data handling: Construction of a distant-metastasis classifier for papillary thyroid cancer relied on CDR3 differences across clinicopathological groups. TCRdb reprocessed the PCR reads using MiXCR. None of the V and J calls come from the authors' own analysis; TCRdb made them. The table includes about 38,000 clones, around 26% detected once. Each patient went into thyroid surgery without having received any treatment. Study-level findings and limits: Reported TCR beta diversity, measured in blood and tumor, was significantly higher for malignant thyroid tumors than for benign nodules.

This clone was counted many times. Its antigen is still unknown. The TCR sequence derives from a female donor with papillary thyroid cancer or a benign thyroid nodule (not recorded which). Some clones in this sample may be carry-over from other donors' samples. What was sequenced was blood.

The CDR3 nucleotides read TGTGCCAGCAGTTCGGACAGGGGGCACGCTGGGCAAAACAAAGAAGCTTTCTTT. It translates to CASSSDRGHAGQNKEAFF. V and J are TRBV6-5 and TRBJ1-1; TRBD1 aligns across 11 bases. CDR1 is MNHEY and CDR2 is SVGAGI in the germline V gene. With V trimmed by 4 bases and J by 8 bases, 18 bases remained unmatched. The CDR3 length is 18 residues.